Sequencing of this T cell receptor (beta chain) was carried out in a study of T-cell memory formation after mild COVID-19. CDR3 length: 18 amino acids. Germline CDR1 reads SEHNR; CDR2 reads FQNEAQ (reference sequence). Deletions cut 7 bases from V and 0 bases from J, with 19 bases between. Comments on this clonotype: What it recognizes is unknown.

Study-wide findings and caveats: Contracting clones from day 15 to 85 showed balanced CD4/CD8; later expanders favored CD4+.

TCRdb re-derived calls from the 5' RACE reads in MiXCR, one entry per CDR3 protein. The repertoire holds 50,000 to 60,000 distinct CDR3 sequences, approximately 30% seen once, with roughly two fifths in the top ten. V usage is TRBV7-9 and J usage is TRBJ2-6; a weak D match, TRBD2 (5 bases). The sample was PBMCs or a T cell subset sorted from them (not recorded which). The sequence came from a man aged 18-30 years who had mild COVID-19 (a few samples of this study predate the infection). Cell type and time point are not known. The CDR3 protein is CASNSYRGLGSGANVLTF. CDR3 bases: TGTGCCAGCAACTCCTATCGGGGTCTGGGCTCTGGGGCCAACGTCCTGACTTTC.